The entry that follows covers one T cell receptor (beta chain) sequence. These data come from a study of OX40 agonist ivuxolimab in advanced cancers. Whole-study context: Patients were dosed with the agonistic anti-OX40 (CD134) antibody ivuxolimab. The eligibility criteria allowed prior anti-PD-1, anti-PD-L1 or anti-CTLA-4 therapy, and around 40% had some. Patients achieving partial responses numbered three: one hepatocellular carcinoma case and two cutaneous melanoma cases.

Germline CDR1 is SEHNR and CDR2 is FQNEAQ (reference sequence). Trimming took 1 base from V and 0 from J, leaving 10 bases between them. This CDR3 is built from 16 residues. Some clones are missing from TCRdb's copy, which holds only in-frame ones; the method was immunoSEQ multiplex PCR. The profile covers roughly 18,000 clones, with more than 60% appearing a single time and roughly 20% taken by the ten largest. J is TRBJ1-5 and V is TRBV7-9; a weak D match, TRBD1 (5 bases). This specimen was CD4+ or CD8+ T cells sorted from blood, taken in a trial of the OX40 agonist ivuxolimab. This TCR came from an adult with an advanced solid tumor such as melanoma, head and neck, liver or kidney cancer. DNA of the CDR3: TGTGCCAGCAGCTTAGAGGGCAGGGATAGCAATCAGCCCCAGCATTTT. It encodes CASSLEGRDSNQPQHF.